The clone carrying this T cell receptor (beta chain) has just a few counts. The target antigen is unknown. CDR1 and CDR2 from the germline V gene are SGHRS and YFSETQ. CDR3 length equals 12 residues. V shed 7 bases and J shed 2 bases, with 7 bases lying between them. These data originate in a study of blood T cells in healthy people across ages. Study-wide results and limits: Per million T cells, TCR beta diversity dropped roughly linearly as age increased.

Through a sample-barcoded 5' primer and a J-beta primer mix, a second PCR was run for about 6 to 11 cycles. TCRdb analysed the 5' RACE reads with MiXCR anew, one entry per CDR3 protein. The table includes around 1,000,000 distinct CDR3 sequences, approximately 25% detected once. This same sample was also taken into another study, of T cells of mothers and their children. As that report states: The study recruited a few healthy Caucasian mothers and their six children as donors. In each mother, TCR beta CDR3 reads exceeded 9 million; in each child, they numbered 3 million to 3.5 million. Thymic selection, a shaping force on TCR recombination output, acts similarly in related and unrelated pairs.

The TCR comes from a girl aged 2 to 10 in good health. The rearrangement joins TRBV5-1 to TRBJ2-4; unclear D gene. Sequences were obtained from blood. CDR3 sequence: CASYITKNIQYF. In DNA, the CDR3 is TGCGCCAGCTATATCACCAAAAACATTCAGTACTTC.